The next 18 T cell receptor beta chains were all read from a single sample in a study of cytomegalovirus exposure and HLA in healthy donors (dated by TCRdb to the late 2010s). The library was generated by the immunoSEQ multiplex PCR assay. For the multiplex PCR, a mixture combining 60 forward primers for TCR Vbeta segments and 13 reverse primers for TCR Jbeta segments was used. As stored in TCRdb, this immuneACCESS dataset retains in-frame rearrangements with V and J assigned. A fraction of the clones does not appear; measured against another copy, unresolved V genes explain less than half of the discrepancy, and the remainder lacks a known reason. The sample data list 150,000 or so clones, and about 74% of these were observed just once. The leading ten clones occupy around 3.1% of the sample. Source material: PBMCs. The receptors were gathered from a male donor in good health and CMV-seronegative.

The chain joins TRBV10-3 to TRBJ1-2; TRBD1 is a possible D gene (6 bases). This CDR3 comprises 13 residues. Germline V CDR1 and CDR2: ENHRY, SYGVKD. The V and J ends lost 2 bases and 8 bases respectively, with 12 bases between them. CDR3 nucleotide sequence: TGTGCCATCAGTGAGCTACAGGGCCGCGGCTACACCTTC. It codes for CAISELQGRGYTF.

The V gene is TRBV7-9, the J gene TRBJ2-1; 10 nucleotides agree with TRBD1. J gave up 7 bases and V 3 bases, and 6 bases lay outside the gene matches. The CDR3 length is 15 residues. In germline, CDR1 is SEHNR, CDR2 FQNEAQ (reference sequence). The CDR3 DNA reads as TGTGCCAGCAGCTTGGGGACAGGGGCGGTGAATGAGCAGTTCTTC. Translated: CASSLGTGAVNEQFF.

The V gene is TRBV7-9, the J gene TRBJ2-1; 9 bases are shared with TRBD2. Germline V lookup: CDR1 SEHNR, CDR2 FQNEAQ (reference sequence). This CDR3 comprises 15 residues. V lost 5 bases and J lost 2; bases outside the gene matches: 4. The CDR3 DNA is TGTGCCAGCAGCCATAGCGGGAGTCCCTACAATGAGCAGTTCTTC. Its protein is CASSHSGSPYNEQFF. Looking up the rest from reference TRBV7-9 and TRBJ2-1 gives the full variable domain: DTGVSQNPRHKITKRGQNVTFRCDPISEHNRLYWYRQTLGQGPEFLTYFQNEAQLEKSRLLSDRFSAERPKGSFSTLEIQRTEQGDSAMYLCASSHSGSPYNEQFFGPGTRLTVL.

V gene TRBV5-6 combines with J gene TRBJ1-3; TRBD1 is a possible D gene (6 bases). V was shortened by 0 bases and J by 0 bases, with 7 bases between the two germline ends. CDR1 and CDR2 (germline): SGHDT, YYEEEE. The CDR3 extends over 15 amino acids. The CDR3 protein is CASSLVGGSGNTIYF. In nucleotides, the CDR3 is TGTGCCAGCAGCTTGGTAGGGGGCTCTGGAAACACCATATATTTT.

The J gene is TRBJ2-1, the V gene TRBV30; 7 bases are a match to TRBD1. V shed 5 bases and J 3 bases; nucleotides not matched to a gene: 7. The CDR3 contains 14 residues. CDR1 and CDR2 (germline): GTSNPN, SVGIG (reference sequence). CDR3 loop: CAWEDRESYNEQFF. In nucleotides, the CDR3 is TGTGCCTGGGAAGACAGGGAGAGCTACAATGAGCAGTTCTTC.

The V and J genes are TRBV9 and TRBJ2-5, with D possibly matching TRBD2 (6 bases). V was clipped by 0 bases and J by 2 bases, with 8 bases between them. CDR1 SGDLS and CDR2 YYNGEE come from the germline V gene. There are 14 residues in the CDR3. The CDR3 DNA reads TGTGCCAGCAGCGTAGCGGCGGGGCAAGAGACCCAGTACTTC. It encodes CASSVAAGQETQYF. Supplemented by reference TRBV9 and TRBJ2-5, the full variable domain reads DSGVTQTPKHLITATGQRVTLRCSPRSGDLSVYWYQQSLDQGLQFLIQYYNGEERAKGNILERFSAQQFPDLHSELNLSSLELGDSALYFCASSVAAGQETQYFGPGTRLLVL.

This clone was found a few times. CDR3 nucleotide sequence: TGTGCCAGCAGACTCACAGGCGGTCAGCCCCAGCATTTT. Residues: CASRLTGGQPQHF. V gene TRBV27 combines with J gene TRBJ1-5, with D possibly TRBD1 on 5 matching bases. V was shortened by 6 bases and J by 6 bases, with 12 bases between the two germline ends. This CDR3 has 13 amino acids. Germline-derived CDR1 and CDR2 are MNHEY and SMNVEV (reference sequence).

The rearrangement uses TRBV10-3 and TRBJ1-5; 8 nucleotides match TRBD1. From germline, CDR1 is ENHRY and CDR2 SYGVKD. The CDR3 has 15 residues. V was clipped by 4 bases and J by 3 bases; unmatched bases: 5. The CDR3: CAISGGQGLNQPQHF. The CDR3, as DNA: TGTGCCATCAGTGGCGGACAGGGCCTCAATCAGCCCCAGCATTTT.

The table lists this clone with a few counts. V gene TRBV7-9 combines with J gene TRBJ2-7, with TRBD2 matching over 12 bases. Germline CDR1 SEHNR, CDR2 FQNEAQ (reference sequence). V gave up 4 bases and J gave up 3 bases; unmatched junction bases: 7. CDR3 size: 16 residues. CDR3 region: CASSSLAGGGRYEQYF. CDR3 bases: TGTGCCAGCAGCTCCCTAGCGGGAGGGGGTCGCTACGAGCAGTACTTC.

The sample holds a few counts of this clone. CDR3 coding DNA: TGTGCCAGCAGCTTCGACAGGGGGGATACTAACTATGGCTACACCTTC. It yields the protein CASSFDRGDTNYGYTF. V is TRBV5-4 and J is TRBJ1-2; 9 bases match TRBD1. Germline lookup yields CDR1 SGHNT and CDR2 YYREEE (reference sequence). The J segment lost 0 bases and the V segment lost 2 bases, leaving 5 bases of the junction unmatched. CDR3 length: 16 amino acids.

The chain joins TRBV5-8 to TRBJ2-7; 8 nucleotides align to TRBD1. The V gene's germline CDR1 is SGHTS and CDR2 YDEGEE. V was clipped by 4 bases and J by 2 bases; unmatched bases: 5. This CDR3 has 14 residues. The CDR3: CASSKGQATYEQYF. The CDR3 region has the DNA TGTGCCAGCAGCAAGGGACAGGCCACCTACGAGCAGTACTTC.

The gene calls are TRBV29-1 and TRBJ1-1; tentative D call: TRBD1 (5 bases). The germline gives CDR1 SQVTM, CDR2 ANQGSEA. Trimming removed 6 bases from V and 1 base from J, with 12 bases in between. The CDR3 is made up of 13 amino acids. CDR3 DNA sequence: TGCAGCGTCGCCGGGCAGGGGAACACTGAAGCTTTCTTT. It is translated as CSVAGQGNTEAFF.

J is TRBJ2-3 and V is TRBV28; 7 bases are a match to TRBD2. Germline V gene sequence: CDR1 MDHEN, CDR2 SYDVKM. This CDR3 comprises 18 residues. With 6 bases clipped from V and 2 bases from J, the junction kept 17 bases outside the gene matches. In DNA, the CDR3 is TGTGCCAGCAGCCCTAGGACTAGTCCCAAACCTCCCACAGATACGCAGTATTTT. It codes for CASSPRTSPKPPTDTQYF. Complete variable domain (other parts from reference TRBV28 and TRBJ2-3): DVKVTQSSRYLVKRTGEKVFLECVQDMDHENMFWYRQDPGLGLRLIYFSYDVKMKEKGDIPEGYSVSREKKERFSLILESASTNQTSMYLCASSPRTSPKPPTDTQYFGPGTRLTVL.

The CDR3 here is CASSLRSGRAKGTGELFF. The CDR3 nucleotides are TGTGCCAGCAGCTTACGCAGCGGGAGGGCCAAGGGCACCGGGGAGCTGTTTTTT. The chain is built from TRBV7-6 and TRBJ2-2, with 10 bases matching TRBD2. CDR3 length: 18 residues. Germline CDR1 reads SGHVS; CDR2 reads FNYEAQ. Trimming removed 2 bases from V and 4 bases from J; junction bases left unmatched: 10.

V is TRBV18 and J is TRBJ1-2; 9 nucleotides line up with TRBD1. Germline assignment: CDR1 KGHSH and CDR2 LQKENI. CDR3 length: 15 amino acids. V trimming: 5 bases; J trimming: 2 bases; junction bases outside the gene matches: 6. CDR3 nucleotide sequence: TGTGCCAGCTCAGCTGCCGGGACAGGGAACTATGGCTACACCTTC. Encoded protein: CASSAAGTGNYGYTF.

The chain carries TRBV11-2 and TRBJ2-1, with 7 nucleotides matching TRBD2. The CDR3 sequence is 17 residues long. Trimming cost V 5 bases and J 1 base; bases outside gene matches: 11. From germline, CDR1 is SGHAT and CDR2 FQNNGV. The CDR3 protein is CASSAPLSGSSYNEQFF. For the CDR3, the DNA is TGTGCCAGCAGCGCACCCCTTAGCGGGTCGTCCTACAATGAGCAGTTCTTC. The full variable domain, its missing parts supplied by reference TRBV11-2 and TRBJ2-1, is EAGVAQSPRYKIIEKRQSVAFWCNPISGHATLYWYQQILGQGPKLLIQFQNNGVVDDSQLPKDRFSAERLKGVDSTLKIQPAKLEDSAVYLCASSAPLSGSSYNEQFFGPGTRLTVL.

This chain connects TRBV9 to TRBJ2-7; a possible D gene is TRBD2 (5 bases). CDR1 is SGDLS, CDR2 YYNGEE, per germline. CDR3 length: 13 residues. The V gene lost 0 bases and the J gene lost 3 bases, with 7 bases spanning the gap. The CDR3: CASSVVAGYEQYF. The DNA of the CDR3 is TGTGCCAGCAGCGTAGTTGCGGGCTACGAGCAGTACTTC.

The chain links TRBV5-1 to TRBJ1-1; D remains unclear. The CDR3 extends over 14 amino acids. V was cut by 0 bases and J by 1 base, with 7 bases left in between. CDR1 and CDR2 (germline): SGHRS, YFSETQ. The CDR3 DNA sequence: TGCGCCAGCAGCTTGGCCGGGAGGAACACTGAAGCTTTCTTT. Amino acid sequence: CASSLAGRNTEAFF.